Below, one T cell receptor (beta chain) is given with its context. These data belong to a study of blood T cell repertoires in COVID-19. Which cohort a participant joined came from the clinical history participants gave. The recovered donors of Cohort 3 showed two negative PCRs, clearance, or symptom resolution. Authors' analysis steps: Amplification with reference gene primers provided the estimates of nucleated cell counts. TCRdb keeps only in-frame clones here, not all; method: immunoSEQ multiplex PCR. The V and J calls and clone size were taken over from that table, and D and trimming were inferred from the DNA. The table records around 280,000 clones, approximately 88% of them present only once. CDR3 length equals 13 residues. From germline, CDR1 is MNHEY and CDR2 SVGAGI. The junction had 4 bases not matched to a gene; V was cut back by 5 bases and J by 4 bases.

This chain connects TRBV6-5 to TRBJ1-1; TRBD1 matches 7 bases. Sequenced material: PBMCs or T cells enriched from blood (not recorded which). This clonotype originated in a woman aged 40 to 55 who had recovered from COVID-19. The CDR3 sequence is CASSTGEGTEAFF. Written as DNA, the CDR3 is TGTGCCAGCAGTACAGGGGAAGGCACTGAAGCTTTCTTT.